This T cell receptor beta chain appears in the sequencing data of a study of radiotherapy plus CTLA-4 blockade in lung cancer. Study details: Patients showed objective responses in over 15% of cases, and disease control was achieved by 31%.

Profiled with immunoSEQ multiplex PCR; TCRdb holds only in-frame clones, not every one. Of 52,000 or so clones listed, approximately 82% are singletons. Ipilimumab-mediated CTLA-4 blockade plus focal radiation was given to patients having chemo-refractory metastatic non-small-cell lung cancer. This receptor was taken from a human donor with non-small cell lung cancer whose response to radiotherapy plus ipilimumab could not be evaluated. The material sequenced was peripheral blood, taken from a patient treated with radiotherapy plus ipilimumab.

The CDR3 DNA is TGTGCCAGTAGTATAGGGTCCGCGGTAGGAGAGACCCAGTACTTC. It yields the protein CASSIGSAVGETQYF. The chain employs TRBV19 and TRBJ2-5; D gene unclear. Germline loops: CDR1 LNHDA, CDR2 SQIVND (reference sequence). The CDR3 extends over 15 amino acids. V lost 1 base to trimming and J lost 4 bases, with 13 bases between them.